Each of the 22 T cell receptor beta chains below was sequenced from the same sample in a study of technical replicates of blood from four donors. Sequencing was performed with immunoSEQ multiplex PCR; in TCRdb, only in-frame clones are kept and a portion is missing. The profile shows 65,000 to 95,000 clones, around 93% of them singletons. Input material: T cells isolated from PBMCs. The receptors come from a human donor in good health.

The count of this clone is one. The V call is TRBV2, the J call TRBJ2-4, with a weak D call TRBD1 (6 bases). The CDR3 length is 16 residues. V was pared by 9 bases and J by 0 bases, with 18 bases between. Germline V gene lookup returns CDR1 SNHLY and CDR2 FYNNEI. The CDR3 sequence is CASYQRGSVAKNIQYF. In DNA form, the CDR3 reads TGTGCCAGTTACCAAAGGGGGAGTGTAGCCAAAAACATTCAGTACTTC.

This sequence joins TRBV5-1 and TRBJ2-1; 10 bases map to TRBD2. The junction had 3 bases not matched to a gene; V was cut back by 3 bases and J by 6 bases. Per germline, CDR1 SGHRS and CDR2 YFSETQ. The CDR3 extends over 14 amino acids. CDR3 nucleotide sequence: TGCGCCAGCAGCTCGGGACTAGCGAGCAATGAGCAGTTCTTC. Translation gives CASSSGLASNEQFF.

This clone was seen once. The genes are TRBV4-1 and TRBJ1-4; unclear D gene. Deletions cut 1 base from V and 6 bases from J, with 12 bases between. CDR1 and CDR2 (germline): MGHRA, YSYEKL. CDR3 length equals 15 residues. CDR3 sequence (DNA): TGCGCCAGCAGCCAAGGATCCGGTTTTGATGAAAAACTGTTTTTT. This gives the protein CASSQGSGFDEKLFF.

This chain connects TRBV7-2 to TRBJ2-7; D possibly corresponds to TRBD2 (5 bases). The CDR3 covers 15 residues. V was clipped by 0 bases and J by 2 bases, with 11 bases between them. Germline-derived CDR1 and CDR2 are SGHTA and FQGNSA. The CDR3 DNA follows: TGTGCCAGCAGCTTAGCGGTAGCGCAGACCTACGAGCAGTACTTC. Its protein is CASSLAVAQTYEQYF. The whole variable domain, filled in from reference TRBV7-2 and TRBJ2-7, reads GAGVSQSPSNKVTEKGKDVELRCDPISGHTALYWYRQSLGQGLEFLIYFQGNSAPDKSGLPSDRFSAERTGGSVSTLTIQRTQQEDSAVYLCASSLAVAQTYEQYFGPGTRLTVT.

The CDR3: CASRPAQGAYGYTF. Written as DNA, the CDR3 is TGTGCCAGCAGGCCCGCACAGGGGGCCTATGGCTACACCTTC. The rearrangement uses TRBV6-1 and TRBJ1-2; 9 bases map to TRBD1. V lost 6 bases to trimming and J lost 4 bases; unmatched junction nucleotides: 6. This CDR3 has 14 residues. Germline lookup yields CDR1 MNHNS and CDR2 SASEGT.

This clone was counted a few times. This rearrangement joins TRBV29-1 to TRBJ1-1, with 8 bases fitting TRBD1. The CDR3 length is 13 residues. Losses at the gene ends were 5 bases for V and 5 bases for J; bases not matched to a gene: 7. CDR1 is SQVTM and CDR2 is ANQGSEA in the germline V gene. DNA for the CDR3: TGCAGCGTTCTGACAGGGGAGGGGACTGAAGCTTTCTTT. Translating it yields CSVLTGEGTEAFF.

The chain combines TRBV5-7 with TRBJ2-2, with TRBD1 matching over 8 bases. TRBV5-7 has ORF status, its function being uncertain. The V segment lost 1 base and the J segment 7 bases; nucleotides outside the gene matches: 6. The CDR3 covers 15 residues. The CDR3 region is CASSLPGGSSGELFF. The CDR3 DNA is TGTGCCAGCAGCTTGCCAGGGGGCTCCAGCGGGGAGCTGTTTTTT.

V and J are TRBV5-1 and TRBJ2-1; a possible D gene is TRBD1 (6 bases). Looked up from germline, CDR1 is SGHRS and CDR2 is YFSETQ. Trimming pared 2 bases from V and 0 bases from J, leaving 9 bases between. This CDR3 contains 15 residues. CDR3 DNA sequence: TGCGCCAGCAGCTTTGGGGGCAGCTCCTACAATGAGCAGTTCTTC. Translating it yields CASSFGGSSYNEQFF.

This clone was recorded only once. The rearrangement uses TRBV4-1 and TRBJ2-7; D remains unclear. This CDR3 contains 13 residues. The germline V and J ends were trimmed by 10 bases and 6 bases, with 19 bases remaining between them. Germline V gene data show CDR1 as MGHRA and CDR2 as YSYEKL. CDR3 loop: CATTDPGVREQYF. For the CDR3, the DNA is TGCGCCACCACCGATCCAGGTGTCCGCGAGCAGTACTTC.

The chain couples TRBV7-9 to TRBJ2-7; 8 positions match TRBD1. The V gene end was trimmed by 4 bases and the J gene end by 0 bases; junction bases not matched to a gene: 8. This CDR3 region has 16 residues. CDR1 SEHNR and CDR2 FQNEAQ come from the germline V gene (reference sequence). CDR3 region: CASSSRQGYPSYEQYF. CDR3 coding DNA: TGTGCCAGCAGCTCCCGACAGGGGTACCCCTCCTACGAGCAGTACTTC.

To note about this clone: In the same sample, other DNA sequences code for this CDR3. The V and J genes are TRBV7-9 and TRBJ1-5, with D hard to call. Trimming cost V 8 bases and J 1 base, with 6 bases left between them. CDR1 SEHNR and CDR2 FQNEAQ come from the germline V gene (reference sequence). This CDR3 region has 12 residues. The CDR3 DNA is TGTGCCAGCTCGTTGAGCAATCAGCCCCAGCATTTT. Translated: CASSLSNQPQHF.

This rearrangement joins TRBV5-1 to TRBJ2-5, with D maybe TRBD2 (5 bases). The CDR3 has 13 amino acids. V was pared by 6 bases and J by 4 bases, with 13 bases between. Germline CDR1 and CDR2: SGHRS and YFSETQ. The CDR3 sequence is CASTFLRAETQYF. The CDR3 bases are TGCGCCAGCACCTTCTTGAGGGCAGAGACCCAGTACTTC.

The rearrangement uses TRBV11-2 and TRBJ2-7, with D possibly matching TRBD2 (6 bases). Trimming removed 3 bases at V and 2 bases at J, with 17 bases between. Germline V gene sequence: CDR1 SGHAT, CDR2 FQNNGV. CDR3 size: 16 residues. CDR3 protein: CASSLTGTSIAYEQYF. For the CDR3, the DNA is TGTGCCAGCAGCTTGACCGGGACTTCGATTGCCTACGAGCAGTACTTC.

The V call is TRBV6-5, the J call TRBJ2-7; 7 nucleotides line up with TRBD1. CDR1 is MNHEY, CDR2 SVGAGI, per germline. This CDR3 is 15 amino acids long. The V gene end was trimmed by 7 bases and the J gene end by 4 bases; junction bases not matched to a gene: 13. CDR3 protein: CASTLRRTGTYEQYF. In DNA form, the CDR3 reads TGTGCCAGCACTTTACGGAGGACAGGTACATACGAGCAGTACTTC.

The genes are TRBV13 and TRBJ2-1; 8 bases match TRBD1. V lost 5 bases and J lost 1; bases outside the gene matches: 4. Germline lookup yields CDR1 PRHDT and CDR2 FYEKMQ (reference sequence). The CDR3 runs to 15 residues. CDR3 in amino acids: CASSIRGPSYNEQFF. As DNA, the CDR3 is TGTGCCAGCAGCATCAGGGGGCCATCCTACAATGAGCAGTTCTTC.

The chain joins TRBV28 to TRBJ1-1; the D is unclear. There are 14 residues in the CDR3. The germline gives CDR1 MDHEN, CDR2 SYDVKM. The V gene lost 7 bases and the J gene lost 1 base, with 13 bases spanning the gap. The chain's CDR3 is CASTSDTTNTEAFF. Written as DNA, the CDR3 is TGTGCCAGCACCTCCGATACTACGAACACTGAAGCTTTCTTT.

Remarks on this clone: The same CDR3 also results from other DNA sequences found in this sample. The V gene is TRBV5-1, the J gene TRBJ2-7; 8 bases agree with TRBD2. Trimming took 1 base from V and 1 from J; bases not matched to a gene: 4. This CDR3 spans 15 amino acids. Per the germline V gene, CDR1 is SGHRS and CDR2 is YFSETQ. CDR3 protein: CASSLSGGRSYEQYF. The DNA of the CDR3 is TGCGCCAGCAGCTTGTCGGGGGGGAGGTCCTACGAGCAGTACTTC.

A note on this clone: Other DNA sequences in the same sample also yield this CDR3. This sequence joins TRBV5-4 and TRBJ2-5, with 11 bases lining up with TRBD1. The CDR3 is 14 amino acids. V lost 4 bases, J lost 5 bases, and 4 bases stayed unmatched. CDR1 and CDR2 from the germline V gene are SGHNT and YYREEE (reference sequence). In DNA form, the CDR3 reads TGTGCCAGCAGCCTGGGACAGGGGGGGGAGACCCAGTACTTC. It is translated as CASSLGQGGETQYF.

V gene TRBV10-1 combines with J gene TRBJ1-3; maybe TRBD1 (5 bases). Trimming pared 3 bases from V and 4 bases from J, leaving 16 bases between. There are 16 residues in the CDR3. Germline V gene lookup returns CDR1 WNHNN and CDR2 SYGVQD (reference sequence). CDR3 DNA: TGCGCCAGCAGTGAATCGGTGGACATCGTCGGAAACACCATATATTTT. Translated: CASSESVDIVGNTIYF.

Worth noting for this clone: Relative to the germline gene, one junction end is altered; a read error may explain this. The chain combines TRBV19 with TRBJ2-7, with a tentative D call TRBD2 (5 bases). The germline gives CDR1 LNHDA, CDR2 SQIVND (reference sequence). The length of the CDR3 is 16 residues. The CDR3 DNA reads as TGTGCCAGTAGTATACCACTCGGCGGGCTTTCCTACCAGCAGTACTTC. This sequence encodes CASSIPLGGLSYQQYF.

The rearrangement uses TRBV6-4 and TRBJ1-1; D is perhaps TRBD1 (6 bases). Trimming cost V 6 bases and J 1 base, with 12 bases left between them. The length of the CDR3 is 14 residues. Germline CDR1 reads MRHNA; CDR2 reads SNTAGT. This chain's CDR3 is CASRPMDRNTEAFF. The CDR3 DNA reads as TGTGCCAGCAGACCAATGGACAGGAACACTGAAGCTTTCTTT.

CDR3 bases: TGTGCCAGCAGCATCAACACAGATACGCAGTATTTT. This translates into CASSINTDTQYF. The chain recombines TRBV6-1 with TRBJ2-3; the D is unclear. V lost 6 bases to trimming and J lost 2 bases, with 6 bases between them. Germline loops: CDR1 MNHNS, CDR2 SASEGT. The CDR3 contains 12 residues.